This TCR beta chain derives from a study of CD8 T cells in Susac syndrome. Germline V gene sequence: CDR1 SGDLS, CDR2 YYNGEE. J gave up 6 bases and V 6 bases, and 17 bases lay outside the gene matches. The CDR3 is 17 amino acids. RNA totalling about 0.45 to 1 ug underwent reverse transcription with random hexamers. TCRdb re-called the immunoSEQ multiplex PCR reads with MiXCR, one entry per CDR3 protein. In the table there are fewer than 200,000 distinct CDR3 sequences, roughly 96% of which are singletons. CD8+ and CD4+ T cells from blood underwent TCR beta sequencing. The receptor's source is a human donor with multiple sclerosis. J is TRBJ2-1 and V is TRBV9; 8 positions match TRBD2. Sequencing input: CD8+ T cells from PBMCs. The CDR3 DNA is TGTGCCAGCACCGCGCCGGGGGGGCGGGAGTATGTCAATGAGCAGTTCTTC. This translates into CASTAPGGREYVNEQFF. The full variable domain, rest sourced from reference TRBV9 and TRBJ2-1, is DSGVTQTPKHLITATGQRVTLRCSPRSGDLSVYWYQQSLDQGLQFLIQYYNGEERAKGNILERFSAQQFPDLHSELNLSSLELGDSALYFCASTAPGGREYVNEQFFGPGTRLTVL.